Shown below are 13 T cell receptor beta chains from a single sample sequenced in a study of blood T cell repertoires in COVID-19. The method was immunoSEQ multiplex PCR; TCRdb's version includes in-frame clones alone and lacks a portion of them. The repertoire holds about 300,000 clones, more than 85% seen once, with 1% to 1.5% in the top ten. What was sequenced was peripheral blood. The receptors here all came from a man aged 70 or older with acute or convalescent COVID-19.

The rearrangement joins TRBV28 to TRBJ2-2; TRBD2 agrees at 12 bases. After removal of 2 bases from V and 4 bases from J, the junction contained 5 bases not matched to a gene. Germline V CDR1 and CDR2: MDHEN, SYDVKM. CDR3 length: 17 amino acids. The CDR3 region has the DNA TGTGCCAGCAGTTTACCTAGCGGGGGGGCGGTCACCGGGGAGCTGTTTTTT. This encodes CASSLPSGGAVTGELFF.

J is TRBJ1-5 and V is TRBV6-5, with D hard to call. CDR3 length: 13 amino acids. Trimming shortened V by 6 bases and J by 3 bases, and 9 bases separated the two germline ends. CDR1 and CDR2 (germline): MNHEY, SVGAGI. The CDR3 DNA follows: TGTGCCAGCAGCCCGTTTCCCAATCAGCCCCAGCATTTT. Translated: CASSPFPNQPQHF.

This clone showed up just once. The chain recombines TRBV5-4 with TRBJ2-2; TRBD1 matches at 7 bases. The CDR3 spans 16 residues. Germline CDR1 is SGHNT and CDR2 is YYREEE (reference sequence). With 4 bases clipped from V and 4 bases from J, the junction kept 10 bases outside the gene matches. Written as DNA, the CDR3 is TGTGCCAGCAGCGAGGGACAGACGCAGGGCACCGGGGAGCTGTTTTTT. It codes for CASSEGQTQGTGELFF.

This rearrangement joins TRBV19 to TRBJ2-7, with D tentatively TRBD1 (5 bases). V was pared by 7 bases and J by 0 bases, with 16 bases between. The CDR3 runs to 15 residues. From germline, CDR1 is LNHDA and CDR2 SQIVND (reference sequence). The CDR3 coding sequence is TGTGCCAGTACCCAACCATACAGGTTCTCCTACGAGCAGTACTTC. Translation gives CASTQPYRFSYEQYF.

This clone was picked up one time. CDR3 in DNA: TGTGCCAGCAGCACCCCGGGACAGGGGAACACTGAAGCTTTCTTT. It is translated as CASSTPGQGNTEAFF. The chain has TRBV5-6 and TRBJ1-1; 9 bases line up with TRBD1. CDR1 and CDR2 from the germline V gene are SGHDT and YYEEEE. This CDR3 spans 15 amino acids. V was clipped by 4 bases and J by 1 base; unmatched bases: 5.

The chain uses TRBV27 and TRBJ1-6, with 8 bases that match TRBD1. Germline V gene sequence: CDR1 MNHEY, CDR2 SMNVEV (reference sequence). V dropped 1 base and J dropped 7; count of bases not matched to a gene: 3. The CDR3 has 15 residues. The CDR3 loop is CASSLLQGGNSPLHF. Written as DNA, the CDR3 is TGTGCCAGCAGTTTATTACAGGGGGGAAATTCACCCCTCCACTTT.

The genes are TRBV30 and TRBJ1-1, with TRBD1 as a possible D gene (5 bases). Germline loops: CDR1 GTSNPN, CDR2 SVGIG (reference sequence). With 0 bases removed from V and 1 base from J, the gap between germline ends came to 18 bases. The CDR3 has 17 amino acids. CDR3 amino acids: CAWSVQVSRGGNTEAFF. CDR3 DNA sequence: TGTGCCTGGAGTGTACAGGTCTCACGGGGGGGGAACACTGAAGCTTTCTTT. Combining the CDR3 with reference TRBV30 and TRBJ1-1 gives the whole variable domain SQTIHQWPATLVQPVGSPLSLECTVEGTSNPNLYWYRQAAGRGLQLLFYSVGIGQISSEVPQNLSASRPQDRQFILSSKKLLLSDSGFYLCAWSVQVSRGGNTEAFFGQGTRLTVV.

The V and J genes are TRBV6-5 and TRBJ2-3; D is unclear. Between the trimmed V and J ends, which lost 9 bases and 6 bases, there was a span of 16 bases. CDR3 size: 13 residues. The germline gives CDR1 MNHEY, CDR2 SVGAGI. CDR3 nucleotides: TGTGCCAGGGCAGGTTGGGTACGGGATACGCAGTATTTT. Its translation is CARAGWVRDTQYF.

V usage is TRBV20-1 and J usage is TRBJ1-5, with a weak D call TRBD1 (6 bases). Germline assignment: CDR1 DFQATT and CDR2 SNEGSKA (reference sequence). CDR3 length: 14 amino acids. V lost 3 bases, J lost 5 bases, and 14 bases lay in between. The CDR3 loop reads CSASLQGNHQPQHF. The CDR3 nucleotides read TGCAGTGCTAGTCTACAGGGAAACCATCAGCCCCAGCATTTT.

Details on this clone: This sample also contains other DNA sequences that code for the same CDR3. V and J are TRBV18 and TRBJ2-3, with TRBD1 matching over 11 bases. Germline values: CDR1 KGHSH, CDR2 LQKENI. The CDR3 has 16 amino acids. Trimming took 2 bases from V and 3 from J; bases not matched to a gene: 4. CDR3 sequence (DNA): TGTGCCAGCTCACCAGGGACAGGGGGAGGAACAGATACGCAGTATTTT. As protein: CASSPGTGGGTDTQYF. Supplemented by reference TRBV18 and TRBJ2-3, the full variable domain reads NAGVMQNPRHLVRRRGQEARLRCSPMKGHSHVYWYRQLPEEGLKFMVYLQKENIIDESGMPKERFSAEFPKEGPSILRIQQVVRGDSAAYFCASSPGTGGGTDTQYFGPGTRLTVL.

The rearrangement links TRBV4-3 to TRBJ1-6, with unresolved D. This CDR3 has 15 amino acids. Germline CDR1 is LGHNA and CDR2 is YSLEER. Trimming removed 1 base at V and 10 bases at J, with 14 bases between. The CDR3 here is CASSQVLGQSSPLHF. The CDR3 DNA sequence: TGCGCCAGCAGCCAAGTTCTGGGCCAGAGCTCACCCCTCCACTTT.

V is TRBV12-3 or TRBV12-4 and J is TRBJ1-5; tentatively, D is TRBD1 (5 bases). The CDR3 sequence is 12 residues long. The V and J ends lost 5 bases and 14 bases respectively, with 16 bases between them. Here the CDR3 DNA reads TGTGCCAGCAGTCCCGGGGAGGGGCCAAAGCATTTT. Translating it yields CASSPGEGPKHF.

The chain couples TRBV2 to TRBJ2-1; 7 nucleotides agree with TRBD1. V lost 5 bases to trimming and J lost 4 bases; unmatched junction nucleotides: 8. Germline V gene data show CDR1 as SNHLY and CDR2 as FYNNEI. There are 15 residues in the CDR3. In nucleotides, the CDR3 is TGTGCCAGCAGTTTGATGGGACAGCAGTACAATGAGCAGTTCTTC. It is translated as CASSLMGQQYNEQFF. Based on the CDR3 plus reference TRBV2 and TRBJ2-1, the full variable domain is EPEVTQTPSHQVTQMGQEVILRCVPISNHLYFYWYRQILGQKVEFLVSFYNNEISEKSEIFDDQFSVERPDGSNFTLKIRSTKLEDSAMYFCASSLMGQQYNEQFFGPGTRLTVL.